This T cell receptor (beta chain) originates from a study of cytomegalovirus exposure and HLA in healthy donors (dated by TCRdb to 2015 to 2018). The study in broad terms: In an earlier analysis of roughly 590 of the donors, less than 350 Gb of sequence data and about 110 million unique TCR beta sequences from roughly 200 million T cells were reported. Roughly 300 gigabases of sequencing data and roughly 90 million unique TCR sequences were included in an early release covering about 600 HLA-typed donors. Among the roughly 400 genotyped donors, around 81% belonged to the genetic ancestry cluster associated with self-reported Caucasian donors. The study aimed to test whether cataloging public T cell receptors could reveal signatures of past pathogen exposure. Using immunosequencing, the study profiled T cell repertoires from fewer than 700 subjects and related those repertoires to cytomegalovirus serostatus. In addition to the first cohort of roughly 700 subjects, a separate validation cohort of under 150 different subjects was used. To predict cytomegalovirus infection status, the study combined high-throughput TCR immunosequencing, statistical association of individual TCRs with disease status, and machine learning. A later analysis re-analyzed previously published TCR beta repertoires from roughly 690 donors and added high-resolution HLA genotyping to study TCR occurrence patterns. Rather than using new phenotypic data, the later analysis identified candidate immune exposures from TCR beta sequences and from how often those sequences occurred across donors. To decide whether each TCR beta V gene segment behaved as functional or pseudogenic, an earlier analysis of over 500 of the donors relied on high-throughput TCR beta sequencing. Donor age, sex, ethnicity and CMV serostatus were compiled alongside the repertoire data. A later genetic analysis used genome-wide SNP genotypes for about 60% of the roughly 700 donors, treating that subset as a discovery cohort. Every discovery cohort repertoire had been produced on one sequencing platform. Class I and class II HLA loci were covered by the typing at four-digit resolution. Typing coverage differed by locus: A, B, C, DRB1 and DQB1 were typed in about 620-630 donors, DQA1 in roughly 510, DPA1 in 600 to 610, and DPB1 in around 440. Several DR-DQ haplotypes were treated as single units for association and clustering because of strong linkage in the cohort. Across about 380 genotyped donors of the cohort, an average of approximately 200,000 unique TCR beta nucleotide sequences per donor were sequenced, and 15% to 20% of those sequences were non-productive.

The cohort comprised approximately 700 healthy bone marrow donors. At the time of sampling, all cohort members were nominally healthy, though unrecorded immune exposures were likely present. The donor was CMV seronegative and was included in the group of a few hundred seronegative cohort members. A peripheral blood sample was provided by each donor, and peripheral blood mononuclear cells were used for TCR beta sequencing. Genomic DNA was extracted from the blood cell samples with the Qiagen DNeasy Blood Extraction Kit. The CDR3 runs 15 amino acids, cysteine and phenylalanine included. Just the 45-base CDR3 DNA is kept, in frame starting at base 1. CDR1 SGDLS and CDR2 YYNGEE are derived from the germline V gene. V is pared back by 0 bases and J by 7 bases, with 16 bases lying between the germline termini. General study outcomes and caveats: Immune exposure information for the cohort was limited to CMV serostatus. The presence/absence analyses assumed that sequencing depth was roughly uniform across donors, and that assumption may not be true. The study listed 150 to 200 TCR beta chains as associated with cytomegalovirus. A further reported finding was that TCR beta sequences accurately predicted the HLA-A and HLA-B alleles for most subjects in the first cohort. In a later genetic analysis, fewer N-insertions in productive TCRs were reported among donors in an Asian-associated ancestry cluster than the roughly 700-donor mean. A later analysis found that most CMV-associated TCR beta chains appeared HLA-restricted, with HLA associations seemingly driven largely by CMV exposure. A later analysis found that HLA-associated TCR beta chains were more clonally expanded and had lower generation probabilities than equally common non-associated chains. The classifier was reported to diagnose cytomegalovirus status with high specificity and sensitivity in both the original cohort and the validation cohort. When HLA alleles, especially DR and DQ, strongly co-occurred, attributing TCR associations to individual alleles was difficult. Most TCR sequences were observed very rarely across donors, whereas some public TCRs were present in many individuals. According to a later analysis, TCR association rates differed among HLA loci, with DRB1 alleles showing the most associated TCRs and HLA-C alleles showing the fewest. This cohort had only TCR beta chains sequenced, and the lack of alpha or paired-chain data limited which features could be detected. In an earlier analysis of approximately 590 of the donors, most TCR beta V segments were observed in productive rearrangements about 87% or about 30% of the time, broadly matching IMGT annotations. A later analysis reported that several top co-occurrence clusters appeared linked to parvovirus B19, influenza, CMV and Epstein-Barr virus. The 87-base-pair reads could not distinguish some IMGT-functional V segments, including TRBV6-2 and TRBV6-3, so those segments were excluded. A few of the identified cytomegalovirus-associated TCR beta chains were confirmed in vitro to be specific for cytomegalovirus antigens. At a false discovery rate of 0.05, a later analysis linked around 15,000 TCR beta sequences to specific HLA alleles. A cluster of highly shared sequence variants was judged likely to represent a technical artifact of the sequencing pipeline. A later genetic analysis associated a missense DCLRE1C variant with V-gene and J-gene trimming of TCR beta chains, and an independent cohort replicated the association. HLA typing was unavailable for some donors at each locus, so association tests used only the typed subset. Linkage disequilibrium might explain the correlated functional status among segregating V segments, but an unknown experimental factor could not be ruled out. Because counts were too low, more than 15 rarely observed V segments, including chromosome 9 orphons, were excluded from the earlier analysis of 500 to 700 of the donors. It was suggested by the authors that the approach could potentially be generalized to other disease states and immunological phenotypes.

Libraries were made using the immunoSEQ multiplex PCR assay. The multiplex PCR relied on a mix of 60 forward primers for TCR Vbeta segments and 13 reverse primers for TCR Jbeta segments. Amplification of the CDR3 region of rearranged TCR beta genes was performed with a multiplex PCR assay on genomic DNA. The amplified TCR beta libraries were sequenced on the Illumina HiSeq System as 87-base-pair reads. The study's processing was this. A later analysis counted approximately 84 million unique TCR beta chains across the 666 repertoires, and approximately 11 million of these chains were shared by at least two donors. To remove PCR and sequencing errors, raw reads were error-corrected and collapsed into unique sequences using a nearest-neighbor algorithm that merged closely related sequences. V, D and J gene segments were assigned by aligning CDR3 sequences to IMGT reference sequences. For a sequence to be retained, a match of at least six nucleotides was required to both a V gene segment and a J gene segment. Rearrangements were called productive when the CDR3 lacked stop codons and stayed in frame with V and J; all others were non-productive. CDR3 was defined by IMGT convention, running from the second conserved V-encoded cysteine to the conserved J-encoded phenylalanine. The earlier analysis of 500 to 750 of the donors excluded any sequence lacking an unambiguous match to a single V gene segment. In an earlier analysis of several hundred of the donors, a V segment was called functional when productive rearrangements were above 56.7%, and segregating when the standard deviation between donors exceeded 5%. A statistical classification framework was built for diagnosing cytomegalovirus status from the catalog of TCR beta chain sequences. V and J gene assignment, in a later analysis, came from comparing TCR nucleotide sequences with IMGT/GENE-DB human TR gene sequences. In a later analysis, CDR3 sequences and most-parsimonious VDJ recombination scenarios were assigned using the TCRdist pipeline. In a later analysis, every TCR beta chain was defined by the combination of its CDR3 amino acid sequence and its V-gene family, and reads without a unique V-gene family were dropped. As a way to deal with suspected cross-contamination and a sequencing artifact, a later analysis dropped 450 to 700 nucleotide sequences that were highly shared and had low generation probability. For each public chain, a later analysis derived a clonal expansion index from normalized ranks of inferred template counts within each repertoire. A later analysis computed generation probabilities with a VDJ recombination model fitted to out-of-frame rearrangements, and checked the results against IGoR. Hypergeometric tests were used in a later analysis to score TCR-TCR, TCR-HLA and TCR-CMV co-occurrence, with a repertoire-size bias correction applied to the TCR pairs. To estimate false discovery rates, a later analysis permuted the HLA or CMV assignments 20 times. A later analysis grouped co-occurring TCRs with DBSCAN, adding TCRdist sequence similarity when clustering within HLA-allele-positive subsets. For co-occurrence clustering, repertoires with fewer than 30,000 or more than 120,000 public chains were excluded, along with five or six repertoires with anomalous nucleotide sharing. In its TCRdb copy, this immuneACCESS table keeps in-frame sequences only and misses some clones. Where compared with another copy, unresolved V genes explain less than half of these, and the others have no known cause. The V and J calls and clone size come from that table; D and trimming were worked out from the DNA. The table for this sample lists 110,000 to 150,000 clones; 73% of them were counted only once. Jointly, the top ten make up roughly 1.3% of the sample.

Regarding this clone: The target of this receptor is not known. Within one base of it there is no much larger clone, and no base qualities were kept.

The material sequenced was PBMCs. The source is a middle-aged woman in good health and CMV-seronegative. In this chain, TRBV9 is recombined with TRBJ1-2; no confident D gene assignment can be made. For the CDR3, the sequence is CASSVADGRGVGYTF. The DNA reads as follows: TGTGCCAGCAGCGTAGCGGACGGCCGGGGTGTTGGCTACACCTTC.